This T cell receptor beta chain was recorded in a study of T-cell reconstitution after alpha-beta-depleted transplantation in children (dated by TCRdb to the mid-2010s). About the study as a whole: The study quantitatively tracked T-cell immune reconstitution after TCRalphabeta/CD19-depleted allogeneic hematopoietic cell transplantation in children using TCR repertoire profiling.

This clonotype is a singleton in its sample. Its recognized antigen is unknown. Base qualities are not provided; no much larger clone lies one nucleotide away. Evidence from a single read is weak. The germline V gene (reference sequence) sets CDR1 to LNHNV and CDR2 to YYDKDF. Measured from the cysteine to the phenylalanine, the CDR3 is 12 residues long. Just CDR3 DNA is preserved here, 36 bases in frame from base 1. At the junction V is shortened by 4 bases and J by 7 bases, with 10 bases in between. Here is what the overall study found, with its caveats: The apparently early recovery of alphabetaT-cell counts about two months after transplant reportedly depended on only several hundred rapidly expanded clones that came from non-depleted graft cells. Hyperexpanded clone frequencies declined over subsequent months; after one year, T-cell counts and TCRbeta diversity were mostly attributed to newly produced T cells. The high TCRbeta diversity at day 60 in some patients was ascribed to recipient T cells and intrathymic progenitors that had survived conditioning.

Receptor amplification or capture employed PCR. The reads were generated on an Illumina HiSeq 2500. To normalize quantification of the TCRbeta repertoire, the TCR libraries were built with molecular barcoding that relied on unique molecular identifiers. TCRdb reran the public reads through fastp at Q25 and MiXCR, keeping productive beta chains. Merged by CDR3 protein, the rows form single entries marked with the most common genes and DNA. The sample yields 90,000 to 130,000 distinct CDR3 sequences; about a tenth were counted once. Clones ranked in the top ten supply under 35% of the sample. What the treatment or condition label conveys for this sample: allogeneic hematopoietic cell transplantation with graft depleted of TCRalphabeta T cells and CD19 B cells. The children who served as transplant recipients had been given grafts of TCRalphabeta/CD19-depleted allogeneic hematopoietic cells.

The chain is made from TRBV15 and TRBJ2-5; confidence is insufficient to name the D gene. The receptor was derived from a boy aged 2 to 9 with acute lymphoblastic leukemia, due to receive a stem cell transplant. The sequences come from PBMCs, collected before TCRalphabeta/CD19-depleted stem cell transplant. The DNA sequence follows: TGTGCCACCAGCACTAAGTGGCGGACCCAGTACTTC. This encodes CATSTKWRTQYF. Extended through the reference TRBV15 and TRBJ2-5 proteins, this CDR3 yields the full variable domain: DAMVIQNPRYQVTQFGKPVTLSCSQTLNHNVMYWYQQKSSQAPKLLFHYYDKDFNNEADTPDNFQSRRPNTSFCFLDIRSPGLGDTAMYLCATSTKWRTQYFGPGTRLLVL.